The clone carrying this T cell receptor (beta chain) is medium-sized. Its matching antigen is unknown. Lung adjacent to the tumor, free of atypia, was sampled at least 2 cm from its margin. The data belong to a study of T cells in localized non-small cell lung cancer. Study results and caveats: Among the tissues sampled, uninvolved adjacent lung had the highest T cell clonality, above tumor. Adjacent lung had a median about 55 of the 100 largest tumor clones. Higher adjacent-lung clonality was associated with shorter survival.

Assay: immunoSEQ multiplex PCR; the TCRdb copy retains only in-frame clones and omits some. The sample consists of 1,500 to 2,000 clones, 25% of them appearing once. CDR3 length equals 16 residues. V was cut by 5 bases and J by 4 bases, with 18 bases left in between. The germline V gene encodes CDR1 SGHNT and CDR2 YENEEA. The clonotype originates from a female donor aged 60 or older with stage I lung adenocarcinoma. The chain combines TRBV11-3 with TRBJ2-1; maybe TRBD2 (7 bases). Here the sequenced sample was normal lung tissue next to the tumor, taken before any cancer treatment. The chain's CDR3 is CASSPGGGSRYNEQFF. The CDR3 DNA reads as TGTGCCAGCAGCCCGGGGGGCGGGAGCCGGTACAATGAGCAGTTCTTC.